This entry lists 4 T cell receptor beta chains sequenced from one sample in a study of blood T cell repertoires in COVID-19. Sequencing used immunoSEQ multiplex PCR; TCRdb keeps in-frame clones, though not all of them. The sample has roughly 200,000 clones, less than 90% seen once. Sequencing used PBMCs or T cells enriched from blood (not recorded which). These receptors were taken from a woman in her thirties who had been exposed to COVID-19.

CDR3 in amino acids: CASSSQGVLNTEAFF. The CDR3 DNA reads as TGTGCCAGCAGTTCCCAGGGGGTACTAAACACTGAAGCTTTCTTT. J is TRBJ1-1 and V is TRBV6-5; 7 positions match TRBD1. Germline CDR1 and CDR2: MNHEY and SVGAGI. The CDR3 extends over 15 amino acids. V shed 4 bases and J 2 bases; nucleotides not matched to a gene: 7.

The chain has TRBV4-2 and TRBJ1-6, with D hard to call. Germline values: CDR1 LGHNA, CDR2 YNFKEQ. The CDR3 runs to 16 residues. V was shortened by 0 bases and J by 13 bases, with 19 bases between the two germline ends. CDR3 bases: TGTGCCAGCAGCCAAGAAATTACCGTGGGCTCTAAGCCCCTCCACTTT. Translation gives CASSQEITVGSKPLHF.

The V and J genes are TRBV4-1 and TRBJ2-3; TRBD2 agrees at 9 bases. This CDR3 has 18 amino acids. The germline V gene has CDR1 MGHRA and CDR2 YSYEKL. The trim removed 4 bases at V and 8 bases at J, leaving 19 bases unmatched. The CDR3: CASSPGERLAGQRGTQYF. Written as DNA, the CDR3 is TGCGCCAGCAGCCCTGGAGAGAGGCTAGCGGGGCAACGAGGTACGCAGTATTTT.

This clone was observed once. The chain is built from TRBV11-3 and TRBJ1-2; 7 bases agree with TRBD1. CDR1 and CDR2 (germline): SGHNT, YENEEA. The ends lost 1 base at V and 4 bases at J; junction bases unmatched: 0. The CDR3 sequence is 13 residues long. As DNA, the CDR3 is TGTGCCAGCAGCTTAGCAGGGGGCTATGGCTACACCTTC. Translating it yields CASSLAGGYGYTF.